Described below is a single T cell receptor beta chain sequence and its context. Its antigen is still unknown. The sample holds no much larger clone one base away, and base qualities are not on file. Sequenced on an Illumina HiSeq 2500. The raw public reads went through TCRdb reprocessing: fastp at Q25, MiXCR clone calling, in-frame beta chains kept. Each CDR3 protein gets just one entry, which takes the most common genes and DNA from the rows behind it. This sample has around 1,800 distinct CDR3 sequences in its table, and 28% of those were observed once. The leading ten clones occupy 5.7% of the sample. The CDR3 has 16 amino acids, counting the end cysteine and phenylalanine. The read is trimmed to its CDR3 DNA, 48 bases read in frame from base 1. Relative to germline, V is 4 bases shorter and J is 3 bases shorter, with 19 bases between their ends. The CDR1 and CDR2 encoded by the germline V gene are MDHEN and SYDVKM.

The data are from a study (dated by TCRdb to the late 2010s). In the study overall: The study used sequence and structural analyses to characterize human CD8+ TCR repertoires recognizing immunodominant viral antigens. The paper's findings and limits, for the study overall: Reports indicated that CD8+ TCR repertoires specific to different immunodominant viral antigens were highly diverse and distinct from one another.

The chain couples TRBV28 to TRBJ2-7; the D segment may tentatively be TRBD1 or TRBD2, each giving 5 matched bases. The clonotype comes from a female donor. Sample: CD8+ T cells (not recorded whether cultured). The DNA sequence reads TGTGCCAGCAGTTGGAGATTCGGGACCTCAAGCTACGAGCAGTACTTC. It translates as CASSWRFGTSSYEQYF.